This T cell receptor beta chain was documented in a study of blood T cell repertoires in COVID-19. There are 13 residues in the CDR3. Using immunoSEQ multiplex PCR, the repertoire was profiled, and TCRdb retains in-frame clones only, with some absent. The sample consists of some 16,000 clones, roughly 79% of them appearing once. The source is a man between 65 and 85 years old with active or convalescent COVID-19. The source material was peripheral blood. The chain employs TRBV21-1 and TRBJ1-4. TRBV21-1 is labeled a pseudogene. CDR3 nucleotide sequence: TGTGCCAGCAGCAAGGGGGAGGGAGAAAAACTGTTTTTT. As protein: CASSKGEGEKLFF.